Listed below are T cell receptor beta chains from one sample, sequenced in a study of T cells in Graves' hyperthyroidism and ophthalmopathy. TCRdb redid the calling of the multiplex PCR reads with MiXCR, one entry per CDR3 protein. In the table there are around 800,000 distinct CDR3 sequences, roughly 37% of which are singletons. Sequenced: blood. These receptor sequences come from a young man with Graves' hyperthyroidism. The CDR3 runs from the conserved cysteine through the conserved F or W. Fields, in order: J gene, clone size, D gene, V gene, CDR3 DNA, CDR3 protein. The D gene is left open where the match is weak. Only some rows state a clone size, as once, few, many or a class for expanded clones.

>TRBJ2-5|many|.|TRBV7-3
TGTGCCAGCAGCTTAACGTCGGCTAGCAGGGAGACCCAGTACTTC
CASSLTSASRETQYF
>TRBJ1-5|many|.|TRBV7-2
TGTGCCAGCAGAAAAAGTCAGCCCCAGCATTTT
CASRKSQPQHF
>TRBJ1-5|.|TRBD1|TRBV12-3/TRBV12-4
TGTGCCAGCAGATGGTCAGGGGGCGGCAATCAGCCCCAGCATTTT
CASRWSGGGNQPQHF
>TRBJ2-5|few|.|TRBV7-9
TGTGCCAGCAGCTTAATGGGGGGAGCGGAAGAGACCCAGTACTTC
CASSLMGGAEETQYF
>TRBJ2-5|.|.|TRBV12-3/TRBV12-4
TGTGCCAGCAGTTCTTTCGGACCTCGGGGGCAAGAGACCCAGTACTTC
CASSSFGPRGQETQYF
>TRBJ1-1|few|TRBD1|TRBV6-5
TGTGCCAGCTACAGGGGCATGAACACTGAAGCTTTCTTT
CASYRGMNTEAFF
>TRBJ2-5|many|.|TRBV11-2
TGTGCCAGCAGCCAAAACCAAGAGACCCAGTACTTC
CASSQNQETQYF
>TRBJ1-5|.|.|TRBV29-1
TGCAGCGGGCGTAAACTAGCGGGAGAAGAGCATTTT
CSGRKLAGEEHF
>TRBJ2-5|few|.|TRBV9
TGTGCCAGCAGCTCCGCCGCTGGCTTCAAGGGGCAAGAGACCCAGTACTTC
CASSSAAGFKGQETQYF
>TRBJ1-3|.|.|TRBV9
TGTGCCAGCAGCGTAGAGACAGGCTCTGGAAACACCATATATTTT
CASSVETGSGNTIYF
>TRBJ1-1|few|.|TRBV13
TGTGCCAGCAGCTTCCTGGCAGGGGAGTGGAACACTGAAGCTTTCTTT
CASSFLAGEWNTEAFF
>TRBJ2-7|.|TRBD1|TRBV7-2
TGTGCCAGCAGCCCTCAGGACAGGTTCGACTCCTACGAGCAGTACTTC
CASSPQDRFDSYEQYF
>TRBJ2-2|.|TRBD1|TRBV15
TGTGCCACCAGCAGTGACAGGGGCACCGGGGAGCTGTTTTTT
CATSSDRGTGELFF
>TRBJ2-7|.|.|TRBV13
TGTGCCAGCAGTTTTCAAGGGAAAGGCCTCTACGAGCAGTACTTC
CASSFQGKGLYEQYF
>TRBJ1-5|many|.|TRBV2
TGTGCCAGCAGTCCCCAGGGTAGCAATCAGCCCCAGCATTTT
CASSPQGSNQPQHF
>TRBJ1-5|many|.|TRBV7-6
TGTGCCAGCAGCTTAGCCGCGGGGATGGGCCAGCCCCAGCATTTT
CASSLAAGMGQPQHF
>TRBJ1-3|many|.|TRBV12-3/TRBV12-4
TGTGCCAGCAGTTTAGCGACACCTGGAAACACCATATATTTT
CASSLATPGNTIYF
>TRBJ1-1|many|.|TRBV29-1
TGCAGCGTTGTAAGGCCCCGGGAGCGAGGCACTGAAGCTTTCTTT
CSVVRPRERGTEAFF
>TRBJ2-2|few|.|TRBV5-6
TGTGCCAGCAGCCCTAGGTGGGCAGGGGCGTCCGGGGAGCTGTTTTTT
CASSPRWAGASGELFF
>TRBJ1-2|.|.|TRBV7-2
TGTGCCAGCAGTGGCGACAGGATCTATGGCTACACCTTC
CASSGDRIYGYTF
>TRBJ1-2|.|.|TRBV29-1
TGCAGCGTTGGCCAGGGGAGCTATGGCTACACCTTC
CSVGQGSYGYTF
>TRBJ2-3|few|TRBD2|TRBV24-1
TGTGCCACCAGTGACCTTAAAGCGGGAAGCACAGATACGCAGTATTTT
CATSDLKAGSTDTQYF
>TRBJ2-2|.|TRBD2|TRBV12-3/TRBV12-4
TGTGCCAGCAGCTGCATTGCGGGGGGTACCGGGGAGCTGTTTTTT
CASSCIAGGTGELFF
>TRBJ1-2|few|.|TRBV12-3/TRBV12-4
TGTGCCAGCGGAAAGCCGGGAGCAGCCTCGTATGGCTACACCTTC
CASGKPGAASYGYTF
>TRBJ1-6|many|TRBD1|TRBV2
TGTGCCAGCAGTCTCGACAGGGCACCCTCACCCCTCCACTTT
CASSLDRAPSPLHF
>TRBJ1-2|.|.|TRBV20-1
TGCAGTGCCCCCCCGGGACTCTACGACTATGGCTACACCTTC
CSAPPGLYDYGYTF
>TRBJ1-6|.|.|TRBV7-9
TGTGCCAGCAGCGTTGGACTAGCGGGGTCACCCCTCCACTTT
CASSVGLAGSPLHF
>TRBJ1-1|.|.|TRBV5-1
TGCGCCAGCAGCTTGGAGGGCAGGCCCGAGGCTGAAGCTTTCTTT
CASSLEGRPEAEAFF
>TRBJ2-5|.|TRBD1|TRBV29-1
TGCAGCGTTGACCTCCCGGGACAGACAGAGACCCAGTACTTC
CSVDLPGQTETQYF
>TRBJ2-5|.|.|TRBV12-3/TRBV12-4
TGTGCCAGCAGCCAAGACACAGGGCAAGAGACCCAGTACTTC
CASSQDTGQETQYF
>TRBJ2-7|.|TRBD1|TRBV12-3/TRBV12-4
TGTGCCAGCAGTTTGGACTTGAAGGACAGGGGGTACTTC
CASSLDLKDRGYF
>TRBJ2-2|many|TRBD2|TRBV7-6
TGTGCCAGCAGCTTGCCGGGAGGCTCGAACACCGGGGAGCTGTTTTTT
CASSLPGGSNTGELFF
>TRBJ2-5|.|.|TRBV12-3/TRBV12-4
TGTGCCAGCAGTCGGGGGACTGATGAGACCCAGTACTTC
CASSRGTDETQYF
>TRBJ2-2|.|.|TRBV19
TGTGCCAGTTCTTGGGTGCCGAACACCGGGGAGCTGTTTTTT
CASSWVPNTGELFF
>TRBJ1-2|.|TRBD1|TRBV12-3/TRBV12-4
TGTGCCAGCAGTTCGGGACAGCTGTCAGAATATGGCTACACCTTC
CASSSGQLSEYGYTF
>TRBJ1-6|many|.|TRBV14
TGTGCCAGCAGTGTTAGGTTTGATTCACCCCTCCACTTT
CASSVRFDSPLHF
>TRBJ1-1|.|.|TRBV29-1
TGCAGGGCGTCTGACAGCCTGAACACTGAAGCTTTCTTT
CRASDSLNTEAFF
>TRBJ1-5|many|.|TRBV2
TGTGCCAGCAGTGACAAGACAGTTAGCAATCAGCCCCAGCATTTT
CASSDKTVSNQPQHF
>TRBJ1-1|few|.|TRBV4-1
TGCGCCAGCAGCCAAGGGTTCCGGGGGGCGGGTGGCACTGAAGCTTTCTTT
CASSQGFRGAGGTEAFF
>TRBJ2-6|few|TRBD1|TRBV9
TGTGCCAGCAGGTCACAGGGGGCATCAGGGGCCAACGTCCTGACTTTC
CASRSQGASGANVLTF
>TRBJ1-6|.|.|TRBV20-1
TGCAGTGCTAAATTTCCCCGGCCTGGTGATTACGATAATTCACCCCTCCACTTT
CSAKFPRPGDYDNSPLHF
>TRBJ2-5|many|.|TRBV20-1
TGCAGTGCTAGGAGGTCGGAGACCCAGTACTTC
CSARRSETQYF
>TRBJ1-2|few|.|TRBV5-8
TGTGCCAGCAGCTTTCAAGGGGACGATTATGGCTACACCTTC
CASSFQGDDYGYTF
>TRBJ1-5|few|TRBD1|TRBV19
TGTGCCAGTAGTATCGGGGACAGGGGCGGTCAGCCCCAGCATTTT
CASSIGDRGGQPQHF
>TRBJ2-7|few|TRBD1|TRBV5-1
TGCGCCAGCAGCTTTGATGGGACAGAATACTACGAGCAGTACTTC
CASSFDGTEYYEQYF
>TRBJ2-2|.|.|TRBV7-2
TGTGCCAGCAGCCCCGGCGGGCGCGGGGAGCTGTTTTTT
CASSPGGRGELFF